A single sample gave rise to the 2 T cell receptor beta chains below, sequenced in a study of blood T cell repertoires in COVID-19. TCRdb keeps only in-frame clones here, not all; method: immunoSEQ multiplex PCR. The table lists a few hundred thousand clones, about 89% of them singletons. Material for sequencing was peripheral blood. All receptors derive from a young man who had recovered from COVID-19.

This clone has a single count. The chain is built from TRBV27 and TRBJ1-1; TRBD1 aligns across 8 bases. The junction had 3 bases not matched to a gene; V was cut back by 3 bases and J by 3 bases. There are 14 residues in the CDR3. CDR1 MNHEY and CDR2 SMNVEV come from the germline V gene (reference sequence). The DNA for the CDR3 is TGTGCCAGCAGTTTCGGACAGGGTTACACTGAAGCTTTCTTT. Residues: CASSFGQGYTEAFF.

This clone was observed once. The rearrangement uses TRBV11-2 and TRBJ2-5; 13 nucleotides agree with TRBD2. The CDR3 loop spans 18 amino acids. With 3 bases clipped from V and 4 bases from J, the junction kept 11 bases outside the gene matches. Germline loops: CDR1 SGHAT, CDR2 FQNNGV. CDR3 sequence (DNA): TGTGCCAGCAGCTTTATTCCTGGGACTAGCGGGGCTGGAGAGACCCAGTACTTC. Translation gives CASSFIPGTSGAGETQYF.